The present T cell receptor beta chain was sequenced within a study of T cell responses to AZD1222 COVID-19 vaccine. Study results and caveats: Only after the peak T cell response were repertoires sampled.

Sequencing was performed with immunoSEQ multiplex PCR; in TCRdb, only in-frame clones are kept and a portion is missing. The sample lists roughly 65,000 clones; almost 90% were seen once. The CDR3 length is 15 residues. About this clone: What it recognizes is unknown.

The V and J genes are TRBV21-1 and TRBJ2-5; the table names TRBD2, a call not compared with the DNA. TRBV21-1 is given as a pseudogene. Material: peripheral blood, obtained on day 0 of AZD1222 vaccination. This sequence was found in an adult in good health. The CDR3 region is CASSKGGGRGETQYF. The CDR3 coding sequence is TGTGCCAGCAGCAAAGGGGGGGGGCGCGGAGAGACCCAGTACTTC.